This T cell receptor (beta chain) was sequenced for a study of T cell responses to AZD1222 COVID-19 vaccine (dated by TCRdb to about 2021). Regarding the complete study: AZD1222 recipients whose second dose came at about 4 weeks and those whose second dose came at about 12 weeks were combined into one group, since spike-specific TCR depth and breadth did not differ between the two schedules. A total of 233 trial participants underwent TCR sequencing, of whom under 220 had received two doses of AZD1222 and around 26 had received two doses of the MenACWY control vaccine. Trial participants were enrolled by age into subgroups of 18-55, 56-69 and 70-plus years, and about 150, 27 and 61 TCR-sequenced participants, respectively, were included in these subgroups. Paper-wide results and their limitations: After two AZD1222 doses, spike-specific TCR breadth and depth were significantly higher than at day 0 and than in MenACWY recipients. Participants were mostly white British, with more females than males. The authors suggested clonal diversity may have been underestimated. Nearly half of unique spike-specific TCRs reportedly recognized epitopes outside regions mutated in the B.1.351 and B.1.1.7 variants. No day 14 peak-response samples were available, so repertoires were characterized only after the peak T cell response. Conclusions about previously exposed vaccinees are limited because only six or seven AZD1222 recipients were SARS-CoV-2 seropositive at baseline. CD4 TCRs associated with the vaccine covered the entire spike protein, and the dominant responses were in regions 160-218 and 743-854. The 56-69-year group was small, and its depth increase did not reach significance, likely because of low power.

The germline V gene specifies MNHEY as CDR1 and SVGAGI as CDR2. The cysteine opens and the phenylalanine closes a CDR3 of 15 amino acids. The CDR3 DNA has 45 bases and is translated from base 1. Trimming accounts for 6 bases at V and 0 bases at J, while the number of junction bases matched to no gene is 5. A remark on this clone: Its antigen is currently not known. No much larger clone exists at a distance of one base, and base qualities are not known.

The CDR3 regions of human TCRbeta chains were subjected to immunosequencing. Turning to the authors' computational methods: TCRs in the repertoires were compared against a reference library of SARS-CoV-2-specific TCRs that had been generated with the MIRA antigen-specificity platform. Breadth was defined as the fraction of unique TCRs that were SARS-CoV-2-associated, and depth was defined as the fraction of total T cells that were SARS-CoV-2-associated. Using the MIRA data, each spike-specific TCR was mapped to the spike region that the TCR reacts to and placed in a CD4 or CD8 class. Log10-transformed breadth and depth values were compared by one-way ANOVA with Sidak's multiple comparisons tests. Drawn from immuneACCESS, this table holds only the in-frame rearrangements with V and J called that TCRdb kept. Clones are partly lost; checked studies trace under half to an unresolved V gene and leave the rest unexplained. V and J calls and clone size follow that table, whereas D and trimming were derived from the DNA. The sample table shows approximately 90,000 clones, and 90% are seen once. The top ten hold 8.4% of the sample.

In the paper's terms, the time point label means: baseline before first vaccination. Vaccinee samples came from UK trials COV001 and COV002, including a single-blind randomized controlled phase 2/3 trial of AZD1222 (ChAdOx1 nCoV-19) in healthy adults. Trial participant PBMC samples were collected at day 0 and day 28 after the second dose for TCRbeta chain sequencing. Sequencing was performed on peripheral blood, taken on day 0 of AZD1222 vaccination. The TCR was taken from an adult in good health. Recombination connected TRBV6-5 to TRBJ1-1; 9 central bases correspond to TRBD1. The DNA is as follows: TGTGCCAGCAGGTCGACAGGGGGGGTGAACACTGAAGCTTTCTTT. The encoded protein is CASRSTGGVNTEAFF.